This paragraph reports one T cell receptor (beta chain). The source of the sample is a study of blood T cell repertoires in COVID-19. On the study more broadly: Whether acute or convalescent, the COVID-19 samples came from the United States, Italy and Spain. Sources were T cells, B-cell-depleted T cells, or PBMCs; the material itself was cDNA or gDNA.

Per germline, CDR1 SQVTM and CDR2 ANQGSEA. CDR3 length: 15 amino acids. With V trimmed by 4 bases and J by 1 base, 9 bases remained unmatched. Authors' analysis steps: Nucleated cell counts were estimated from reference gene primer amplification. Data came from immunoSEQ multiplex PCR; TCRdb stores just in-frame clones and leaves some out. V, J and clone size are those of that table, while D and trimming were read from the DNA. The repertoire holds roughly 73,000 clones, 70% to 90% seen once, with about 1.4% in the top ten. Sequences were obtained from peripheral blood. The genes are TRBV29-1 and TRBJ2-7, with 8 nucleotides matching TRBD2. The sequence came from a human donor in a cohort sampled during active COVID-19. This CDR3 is CSVGEPSGLSYEQYF. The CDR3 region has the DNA TGCAGCGTTGGGGAGCCTAGCGGGTTATCCTACGAGCAGTACTTC.